These 24 T cell receptor beta chains were all obtained from the same sample, sequenced in a study of shared clonotypes between healthy human individuals. Assay: immunoSEQ multiplex PCR; the TCRdb copy retains only in-frame clones and omits some. This sample has 450,000 to 600,000 clones, with roughly 78% found just once. What was sequenced was PBMCs. These receptor sequences come from a woman in her thirties or forties in good health. Some clones in this sample may be carry-over from other donors' samples.

This sequence joins TRBV5-4 and TRBJ2-7; 7 bases map to TRBD2. The length of the CDR3 is 16 residues. With V trimmed by 4 bases and J by 4 bases, 14 bases remained unmatched. Germline V gene lookup returns CDR1 SGHNT and CDR2 YYREEE (reference sequence). CDR3 nucleotides: TGTGCCAGCAGCCCGGGTAGCGGGTCGGACCTTTACGAGCAGTACTTC. Translated, it gives CASSPGSGSDLYEQYF.

The chain employs TRBV19 and TRBJ2-7; tentative D call: TRBD2 (6 bases). The CDR3 extends over 15 amino acids. The germline gives CDR1 LNHDA, CDR2 SQIVND (reference sequence). Trimming cost V 5 bases and J 0 bases, with 14 bases left between them. The CDR3 region has the DNA TGTGCCAGTAGTTCCCTTAGCGGATCCTCCTACGAGCAGTACTTC. It encodes CASSSLSGSSYEQYF. The full variable domain, rest sourced from reference TRBV19 and TRBJ2-7, is DGGITQSPKYLFRKEGQNVTLSCEQNLNHDAMYWYRQDPGQGLRLIYYSQIVNDFQKGDIAEGYSVSREKKESFPLTVTSAQKNPTAFYLCASSSLSGSSYEQYFGPGTRLTVT.

V gene TRBV19 combines with J gene TRBJ2-5; 7 bases fit TRBD1. V gave up 3 bases and J gave up 4 bases; unmatched junction bases: 5. Germline assignment: CDR1 LNHDA and CDR2 SQIVND (reference sequence). This CDR3 region has 14 residues. CDR3 region: CASSIEAGGETQYF. The CDR3 bases are TGTGCCAGTAGTATTGAAGCAGGGGGAGAGACCCAGTACTTC.

This CDR3 reads CASSVLGPNTEAFF. The CDR3 nucleotides read TGTGCCAGCAGTGTGCTGGGGCCGAACACTGAAGCTTTCTTT. The rearrangement uses TRBV2 and TRBJ1-1; maybe TRBD1 (5 bases). The CDR3 loop spans 14 amino acids. Per germline, CDR1 SNHLY and CDR2 FYNNEI. Trimming pared 4 bases from V and 1 base from J, leaving 10 bases between.

This clone was counted only a few times. The chain couples TRBV9 to TRBJ2-6; TRBD1 matches at 8 bases. V lost 4 bases, J lost 4 bases, and 10 bases stayed unmatched. Per the germline V gene, CDR1 is SGDLS and CDR2 is YYNGEE. This CDR3 contains 17 residues. Written as DNA, the CDR3 is TGTGCCAGCAGCCCCGGACAGGGTCGAGAAGGGGCCAACGTCCTGACTTTC. This encodes CASSPGQGREGANVLTF.

V is TRBV5-1 and J is TRBJ2-7; TRBD2 matches at 13 bases. The CDR3 spans 15 residues. Losses at the gene ends were 3 bases for V and 6 bases for J; bases not matched to a gene: 6. CDR1 is SGHRS, CDR2 YFSETQ, per germline. For the CDR3, the DNA is TGCGCCAGCAGCTATGGACTAGCGGGAGCGGGCGAGCAGTACTTC. Translating it yields CASSYGLAGAGEQYF.

The V gene is TRBV11-3, the J gene TRBJ2-3, with 10 nucleotides matching TRBD1. Germline lookup yields CDR1 SGHNT and CDR2 YENEEA. The length of the CDR3 is 17 residues. V was clipped by 10 bases and J by 6 bases; unmatched bases: 19. The DNA for the CDR3 is TGTGCCAAAGACGGGAAGACCCCGGGACAGGGGAAGGATACGCAGTATTTT. Protein: CAKDGKTPGQGKDTQYF. Together with reference TRBV11-3 and TRBJ2-3, the CDR3 gives the full variable domain: EAGVVQSPRYKIIEKKQPVAFWCNPISGHNTLYWYLQNLGQGPELLIRYENEEAVDDSQLPKDRFSAERLKGVDSTLKIQPAELGDSAVYLCAKDGKTPGQGKDTQYFGPGTRLTVL.

The chain couples TRBV4-2 to TRBJ1-5, with 8 positions matching TRBD1. The CDR3 totals 16 residues. V shed 3 bases and J 1 base; nucleotides not matched to a gene: 5. Germline V CDR1 and CDR2: LGHNA, YNFKEQ. The CDR3 reads CASSQEQGDSNQPQHF. The CDR3 region has the DNA TGTGCCAGCAGCCAGGAACAGGGGGACAGCAATCAGCCCCAGCATTTT.

Only a few counts were recorded for this clone. The chain recombines TRBV5-1 with TRBJ1-1; D uncertain. There are 13 residues in the CDR3. V shed 3 bases and J shed 3 bases, with 9 bases lying between them. Germline CDR1 and CDR2: SGHRS and YFSETQ. The chain's CDR3 is CASSSQSDTEAFF. The CDR3 nucleotides read TGCGCCAGCAGCTCACAGAGTGACACTGAAGCTTTCTTT.

Concerning this clone itself: Additional DNA sequences in this sample encode the identical CDR3. This chain's CDR3 is CASSWGSYEQYF. For the CDR3, the DNA is TGTGCCAGCAGCTGGGGATCCTACGAGCAGTACTTC. This sequence joins TRBV5-4 and TRBJ2-7; unclear D gene. Trimming pared 3 bases from V and 1 base from J, leaving 5 bases between. The CDR3 covers 12 residues. Per germline, CDR1 SGHNT and CDR2 YYREEE (reference sequence).

This rearrangement joins TRBV27 to TRBJ2-2, with TRBD1 identical over 9 bases. Germline CDR1 reads MNHEY; CDR2 reads SMNVEV (reference sequence). The CDR3 is made up of 16 amino acids. The V and J ends lost 6 bases and 3 bases, in that order; junction bases with no gene match: 8. The CDR3 region is CASRPPGQGDTGELFF. CDR3 nucleotides: TGTGCCAGCAGACCTCCGGGACAGGGTGACACCGGGGAGCTGTTTTTT.

The chain joins TRBV11-2 to TRBJ2-5, with D possibly matching TRBD1 (5 bases). The CDR3 runs 14 residues. V gave up 6 bases and J gave up 2 bases, with 13 bases separating them. CDR1 SGHAT and CDR2 FQNNGV come from the germline V gene. For the CDR3, the DNA is TGTGCCAGCAGTTATACAGGAGTTCAAGAGACCCAGTACTTC. It specifies CASSYTGVQETQYF.

The CDR3: CASSPTDDMNYGYTF. CDR3 DNA: TGTGCCAGCTCACCAACCGATGACATGAACTATGGCTACACCTTC. The chain is built from TRBV18 and TRBJ1-2, with D unresolved. The CDR3 consists of 15 residues. Per the germline V gene, CDR1 is KGHSH and CDR2 is LQKENI. V was pared by 2 bases and J by 2 bases, with 12 bases between.

V gene TRBV11-2 combines with J gene TRBJ2-1; D unclear. V lost 1 base and J 0 bases, leaving 10 bases between the germline ends. The germline gives CDR1 SGHAT, CDR2 FQNNGV. This CDR3 is 16 amino acids long. The CDR3 reads CASSLVRPSSYNEQFF. The CDR3 bases are TGTGCCAGCAGCTTAGTAAGGCCCAGCTCCTACAATGAGCAGTTCTTC.

Comment on this clone: The identical CDR3 is also encoded by other nucleotide sequences in the sample. The J gene is TRBJ2-3, the V gene TRBV18; D is uncertain. V was pared by 3 bases and J by 0 bases, with 7 bases between. The germline CDR1 and CDR2 sequences are KGHSH and LQKENI. The CDR3 runs 14 residues. Written as DNA, the CDR3 is TGTGCCAGCTCACCCGGCACTAGCACAGATACGCAGTATTTT. It codes for CASSPGTSTDTQYF.

V usage is TRBV28 and J usage is TRBJ2-1, with unresolved D. The CDR3 has 15 amino acids. V was cut by 3 bases and J by 2 bases, with 11 bases left in between. In germline, CDR1 is MDHEN, CDR2 SYDVKM. CDR3 protein: CASSFVSLPYNEQFF. The CDR3, as DNA: TGTGCCAGCAGTTTTGTGAGCCTCCCCTACAATGAGCAGTTCTTC.

A single count supports this clone. V and J are TRBV27 and TRBJ1-3; D is undetermined. The V end lost 2 bases, the J end lost 6 bases, and 11 bases lay between the germline ends. This CDR3 is built from 14 residues. Germline loops: CDR1 MNHEY, CDR2 SMNVEV (reference sequence). The CDR3: CASSLAGNENTIYF. The DNA for the CDR3 is TGTGCCAGCAGTTTAGCGGGTAACGAAAACACCATATATTTT.

J is TRBJ2-5 and V is TRBV28; D is possibly TRBD1 (5 bases). The CDR3 extends over 15 amino acids. Germline V gene lookup returns CDR1 MDHEN and CDR2 SYDVKM. Trimming took 5 bases from V and 2 from J, leaving 15 bases between them. This CDR3 reads CASSARRGYQETQYF. The CDR3 DNA reads as TGTGCCAGCAGTGCCCGTAGGGGATATCAAGAGACCCAGTACTTC.

This rearrangement joins TRBV2 to TRBJ1-1; D may be TRBD1 (5 bases). Germline CDR1 is SNHLY and CDR2 is FYNNEI. V lost 7 bases and J 4 bases, leaving 10 bases between the germline ends. The CDR3 length is 12 residues. The CDR3: CASIKGFTEAFF. The CDR3 nucleotides are TGTGCCAGCATTAAGGGGTTCACTGAAGCTTTCTTT.

J is TRBJ2-4 and V is TRBV5-1; a weak D match, TRBD1 (6 bases). Germline V gene data show CDR1 as SGHRS and CDR2 as YFSETQ. Trimming stripped 0 bases from V and 0 bases from J, with 16 bases between. This CDR3 region has 18 residues. CDR3 sequence reads: CASSLAGTPIRAKNIQYF. The CDR3 nucleotides are TGCGCCAGCAGCTTGGCCGGGACACCAATAAGAGCCAAAAACATTCAGTACTTC.

The chain combines TRBV25-1 with TRBJ1-2, with TRBD1 identical over 8 bases. Per the germline V gene, CDR1 is MGHDK and CDR2 is SYGVNS. The ends lost 2 bases at V and 8 bases at J; junction bases unmatched: 7. The CDR3 contains 14 residues. The CDR3 here is CASSEQGAQEGYTF. In nucleotides, the CDR3 is TGTGCCAGCAGTGAACAGGGGGCACAAGAGGGCTACACCTTC.

This chain links TRBV5-6 with TRBJ1-1, with 8 bases identical to TRBD1. This CDR3 has 15 amino acids. V was pared by 4 bases and J by 1 base, with 6 bases of the junction left unmatched. Germline CDR1 and CDR2: SGHDT and YYEEEE. The CDR3 protein is CASSADRGRNTEAFF. The CDR3 nucleotides read TGTGCCAGCAGCGCCGACAGGGGAAGGAACACTGAAGCTTTCTTT. The full variable domain, rest sourced from reference TRBV5-6 and TRBJ1-1, is DAGVTQSPTHLIKTRGQQVTLRCSPKSGHDTVSWYQQALGQGPQFIFQYYEEEERQRGNFPDRFSGHQFPNYSSELNVNALLLGDSALYLCASSADRGRNTEAFFGQGTRLTVV.

V usage is TRBV7-9 and J usage is TRBJ2-1; TRBD2 matches at 7 bases. V shed 5 bases, J shed 2 bases, and the junction held 9 bases outside the gene matches. This CDR3 contains 16 residues. Germline V gene lookup returns CDR1 SEHNR and CDR2 FQNEAQ (reference sequence). The CDR3 sequence is CASSKPSSGPYNEQFF. In nucleotides, the CDR3 is TGTGCCAGCAGCAAACCTTCTAGCGGACCCTACAATGAGCAGTTCTTC.

The genes are TRBV6-4 and TRBJ1-2; D remains ambiguous. The CDR3 runs 13 residues. Germline values: CDR1 MRHNA, CDR2 SNTAGT. Trimming stripped 0 bases from V and 8 bases from J, with 10 bases between. The CDR3 here is CASSDSFQRGYTF. The CDR3 DNA reads as TGTGCCAGCAGTGACTCGTTTCAGCGGGGCTACACCTTC.